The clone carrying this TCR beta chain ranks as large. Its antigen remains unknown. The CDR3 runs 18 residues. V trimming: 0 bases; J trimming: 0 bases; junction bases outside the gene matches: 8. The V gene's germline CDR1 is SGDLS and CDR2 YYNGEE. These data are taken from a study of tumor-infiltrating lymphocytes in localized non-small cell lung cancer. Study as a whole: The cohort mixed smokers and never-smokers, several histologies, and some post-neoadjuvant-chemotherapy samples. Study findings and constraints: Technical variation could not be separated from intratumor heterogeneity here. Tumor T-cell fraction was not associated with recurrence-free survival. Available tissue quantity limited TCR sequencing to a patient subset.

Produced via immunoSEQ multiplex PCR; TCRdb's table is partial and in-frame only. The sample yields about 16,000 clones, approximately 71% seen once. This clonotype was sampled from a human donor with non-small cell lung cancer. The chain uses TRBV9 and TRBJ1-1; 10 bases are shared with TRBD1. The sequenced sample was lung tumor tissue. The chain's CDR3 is CASSVGGGQGLMNTEAFF. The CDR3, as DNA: TGTGCCAGCAGCGTAGGGGGGGGACAGGGGCTTATGAACACTGAAGCTTTCTTT.